A single sample is the source of the 11 T cell receptor beta chains below, sequenced in a study of shared clonotypes between healthy human individuals. Using immunoSEQ multiplex PCR, the repertoire was profiled, and TCRdb retains in-frame clones only, with some absent. The repertoire holds about 2 million clones, with 85% to 95% as singletons. Source material: naive CD4+ T cells sorted from blood. The subset denotes: CD45RA+ positively selected. Receptor source: a man younger than 35 in good health.

The genes are TRBV18 and TRBJ1-6; a weak D match, TRBD1 (5 bases). V was cut by 3 bases and J by 8 bases, with 11 bases left in between. The germline V gene encodes CDR1 KGHSH and CDR2 LQKENI. This CDR3 spans 14 amino acids. CDR3 bases: TGTGCCAGCTCACCTAAGGGGTGGGATTCACCCCTCCACTTT. Translation gives CASSPKGWDSPLHF.

To note about this clone: A much bigger clone sits one base away, suggesting this may be a read error. The gene calls are TRBV30 and TRBJ2-1; D may correspond to TRBD1 or TRBD2 (5 bases each). Germline assignment: CDR1 GTSNPN and CDR2 SVGIG (reference sequence). The CDR3 totals 15 residues. V lost 0 bases, J lost 9 bases, and 18 bases lay in between. DNA of the CDR3: TGTGCCTGGAGTGTACCGGATGGGGGAGTCGTTGAGCAGTTCTTC. Its protein product is CAWSVPDGGVVEQFF.

V usage is TRBV5-5 and J usage is TRBJ2-1; no reliable D call. Trimming left V 2 bases short and J 6 bases short, with 12 bases between. The CDR3 runs to 14 residues. The V gene's germline CDR1 is SGHKS and CDR2 YYEKEE (reference sequence). The CDR3 bases are TGTGCCAGCAGCTTAACTCGCTTCTTCAATGAGCAGTTCTTC. Its protein product is CASSLTRFFNEQFF.

The chain joins TRBV28 to TRBJ1-4; 7 bases align to TRBD1. Germline CDR1 is MDHEN and CDR2 is SYDVKM. CDR3 size: 16 residues. Trimming removed 5 bases from V and 1 base from J; junction bases left unmatched: 7. The CDR3 spells CASSQGGGRTNEKLFF. In DNA form, the CDR3 reads TGTGCCAGCAGTCAGGGGGGAGGTCGAACTAATGAAAAACTGTTTTTT.

This clone turned up a few times. The chain combines TRBV2 with TRBJ1-6; unclear D gene. V was cut by 0 bases and J by 15 bases, with 6 bases left in between. CDR3 length: 11 residues. Germline CDR1 SNHLY, CDR2 FYNNEI. The CDR3 nucleotides read TGTGCCAGCAGTGAAGCATCGAGCCTCCACTTT. It encodes CASSEASSLHF.

CDR3 DNA sequence: TGTGCCAGCAGTTTAGGCGGGTCGTGGACTGAAGCTTTCTTT. Protein sequence: CASSLGGSWTEAFF. The J gene is TRBJ1-1, the V gene TRBV28, with D uncertain. CDR3 length: 14 amino acids. Germline CDR1 is MDHEN and CDR2 is SYDVKM. V was shortened by 2 bases and J by 5 bases, with 12 bases between the two germline ends.

This chain joins TRBV28 and TRBJ1-1; TRBD1 agrees at 7 bases. The germline CDR1 and CDR2 sequences are MDHEN and SYDVKM. The CDR3 contains 13 residues. Losses at the gene ends were 7 bases for V and 6 bases for J; bases not matched to a gene: 8. The CDR3 DNA follows: TGTGCCAGCATCAGGGGCAGGGGGGCTGAAGCTTTCTTT. As protein: CASIRGRGAEAFF.

The chain has TRBV6-5 and TRBJ1-6; TRBD1 aligns across 7 bases. Germline assignment: CDR1 MNHEY and CDR2 SVGAGI. There are 15 residues in the CDR3. Trimming cost V 5 bases and J 6 bases; bases outside gene matches: 7. CDR3 DNA: TGTGCCAGCAGTCCGGACAGGAGGTTTAATTCACCCCTCCACTTT. Amino acid sequence: CASSPDRRFNSPLHF.

This chain connects TRBV11-2 to TRBJ2-7; TRBD2 aligns across 11 bases. The CDR3 extends over 15 amino acids. Unmatched junction bases numbered 9, after V lost 5 bases and J lost 6 bases. CDR1 is SGHAT and CDR2 is FQNNGV in the germline V gene. The CDR3 DNA follows: TGTGCCAGCAGCAAACTAGCGGGGGTTAGGGTCGAGCAGTACTTC. This gives the protein CASSKLAGVRVEQYF.

In regard to this clone: A junction boundary mismatches the germline segment, possibly from a read error. This rearrangement joins TRBV2 to TRBJ1-2; possibly TRBD1 for D (6 bases). The germline gives CDR1 SNHLY, CDR2 FYNNEI. This CDR3 is built from 14 residues. As DNA, the CDR3 is TGTGCCAGCAGTCTCCGAAGGGGGAACTATGACTACACCTTC. Protein: CASSLRRGNYDYTF.

The chain employs TRBV30 and TRBJ2-5; unclear D gene. The CDR3 contains 13 residues. Germline loops: CDR1 GTSNPN, CDR2 SVGIG (reference sequence). V lost 3 bases, J lost 5 bases, and 13 bases lay in between. CDR3 residues: CAWSPPGLETQYF. The CDR3 coding sequence is TGTGCCTGGAGCCCCCCTGGGCTGGAGACCCAGTACTTC.